The clone carrying this T cell receptor beta chain was recorded once. In the authors' workflow: ImmunoSEQ yielded junction-only sequences lacking quality scores, so filtering differed. The repertoire was sequenced with immunoSEQ multiplex PCR; TCRdb's copy has only in-frame clones and lacks some. V, J and clone size are those of that table, while D and trimming were read from the DNA. In the table there are approximately 1.5 million clones, about 98.5% of which are singletons. The sample is drawn from a study of shared clonotypes between healthy human individuals. The wider study: Each donor's CD4 naive and CD4 memory cells filled three plates apiece, CD8 naive two, and CD8 memory one.

Healthy HIV-negative adults with no recent acute infections or vaccinations were recruited as donors. The V segment lost 3 bases and the J segment 0 bases; nucleotides outside the gene matches: 3. This CDR3 spans 15 amino acids. Germline V gene lookup returns CDR1 LGHNA and CDR2 YNFKEQ. The sequence was collected from a man aged 25 to 40 in good health. Sequencing was done on a sample of naive CD4+ T cells sorted from blood. Subset reported: CD45RA+ positively selected. The rearrangement uses TRBV4-2 and TRBJ2-7; 9 bases are shared with TRBD2. CDR3 amino acids: CASSQYSGSSYEQYF. CDR3 coding DNA: TGTGCCAGCAGCCAGTATAGCGGGAGCTCCTACGAGCAGTACTTC.